These 30 T cell receptor beta chains originate from one sample sequenced in a study of OX40 agonist ivuxolimab in advanced cancers. Measured with immunoSEQ multiplex PCR; TCRdb has only the in-frame clones, and not every one. The sample carries 70,000 to 95,000 clones, more than 85% recorded once. Sequencing was performed on CD4+ or CD8+ T cells sorted from blood, taken in a trial of the OX40 agonist ivuxolimab. Receptor source: an adult with an advanced solid tumor such as melanoma, head and neck, liver or kidney cancer.

The V call is TRBV4-3, the J call TRBJ2-1; D unresolved. The CDR3 has 15 amino acids. The V and J ends lost 4 bases and 0 bases respectively, with 10 bases between them. Germline V gene sequence: CDR1 LGHNA, CDR2 YSLEER. The CDR3 region is CASSPRVSSYNEQFF. The CDR3 coding sequence is TGCGCCAGCAGCCCCCGGGTGAGCTCCTACAATGAGCAGTTCTTC.

The chain recombines TRBV21-1 with TRBJ2-1; TRBD2 is taken as the D call from the table, unchecked against the DNA. TRBV21-1 is an annotated pseudogene. There are 15 residues in the CDR3. CDR3 amino acids: CASSKAPGTINEQFF. The CDR3 nucleotides read TGTGCCAGCAGCAAAGCCCCCGGGACTATCAATGAGCAGTTCTTC.

The J gene is TRBJ2-7, the V gene TRBV5-1, with 9 bases matching TRBD1. The germline V gene has CDR1 SGHRS and CDR2 YFSETQ. CDR3 size: 14 residues. The trim removed 4 bases at V and 3 bases at J, leaving 5 bases unmatched. This CDR3 is CASSRGQGYYEQYF. The CDR3 bases are TGCGCCAGCAGCCGGGGACAGGGATACTACGAGCAGTACTTC.

The CDR3 spells CASIEDRGDTEAFF. CDR3 in DNA: TGTGCCAGCATTGAGGACAGGGGCGACACTGAAGCTTTCTTT. The chain couples TRBV28 to TRBJ1-1; the match to TRBD1 covers 9 bases. Unmatched junction bases numbered 6, after V lost 7 bases and J lost 3 bases. Germline CDR1 is MDHEN and CDR2 is SYDVKM. This CDR3 comprises 14 residues.

The chain employs TRBV6-5 and TRBJ1-1; D uncertain. V shed 2 bases and J shed 3 bases, with 7 bases lying between them. The germline CDR1 and CDR2 sequences are MNHEY and SVGAGI. The CDR3 has 13 residues. In nucleotides, the CDR3 is TGTGCCAGCAGTTACGATCCAGACACTGAAGCTTTCTTT. It translates to CASSYDPDTEAFF.

This rearrangement joins TRBV11-2 to TRBJ1-1; unclear D gene. Trimming shortened V by 7 bases and J by 11 bases, and 14 bases separated the two germline ends. CDR3 length: 11 residues. Germline V gene sequence: CDR1 SGHAT, CDR2 FQNNGV. The DNA of the CDR3 is TGTGCCAGCACCATGGGTGGGCCCGCTTTCTTT. Residues: CASTMGGPAFF.

Written as DNA, the CDR3 is TGCGCCAGCAGGCGGGACAGCTCCTACGAGCAGTACTTC. Translating it yields CASRRDSSYEQYF. J is TRBJ2-7 and V is TRBV5-1, with D possibly matching TRBD1 (7 bases). V shed 5 bases and J shed 0 bases, with 9 bases lying between them. The CDR3 sequence is 13 residues long. Germline assignment: CDR1 SGHRS and CDR2 YFSETQ.

The chain employs TRBV28 and TRBJ1-5; no reliable D call. Trimming left V 0 bases short and J 2 bases short, with 5 bases between. This CDR3 region has 14 residues. CDR1 MDHEN and CDR2 SYDVKM come from the germline V gene. The CDR3 reads CASSLWKGNQPQHF. CDR3 in DNA: TGTGCCAGCAGTTTATGGAAGGGCAATCAGCCCCAGCATTTT.

The chain recombines TRBV5-1 with TRBJ2-7, with 10 bases lining up with TRBD1. Trimming removed 4 bases from V and 0 bases from J; junction bases left unmatched: 4. The CDR3 totals 15 residues. CDR1 and CDR2 (germline): SGHRS, YFSETQ. The chain's CDR3 is CASSPRQGASYEQYF. The CDR3 DNA reads TGCGCCAGCAGCCCTAGACAGGGGGCCTCCTACGAGCAGTACTTC.

This chain connects TRBV7-2 to TRBJ2-7; D not resolved. The V gene's germline CDR1 is SGHTA and CDR2 FQGNSA. The CDR3 is 15 amino acids. Trimming cost V 1 base and J 2 bases, with 12 bases left between them. The CDR3 sequence: CASSLGGPRPYEQYF. Written as DNA, the CDR3 is TGTGCCAGCAGCTTAGGTGGACCCCGACCCTACGAGCAGTACTTC. The full variable domain, with the rest looked up from reference TRBV7-2 and TRBJ2-7, is GAGVSQSPSNKVTEKGKDVELRCDPISGHTALYWYRQSLGQGLEFLIYFQGNSAPDKSGLPSDRFSAERTGGSVSTLTIQRTQQEDSAVYLCASSLGGPRPYEQYFGPGTRLTVT.

The chain combines TRBV19 with TRBJ1-5, with 9 bases that match TRBD1. Unmatched junction bases numbered 12, after V lost 5 bases and J lost 7 bases. This CDR3 is built from 16 residues. Germline V gene sequence: CDR1 LNHDA, CDR2 SQIVND (reference sequence). Written as DNA, the CDR3 is TGTGCCAGTAGTGCCTGGGACAGGGTTATAGTGCAGCCCCAGCATTTT. This sequence encodes CASSAWDRVIVQPQHF.

This chain connects TRBV5-1 to TRBJ2-7; 9 bases align to TRBD2. Germline V lookup: CDR1 SGHRS, CDR2 YFSETQ. J lost 2 bases, V lost 4 bases, and 7 bases had no gene match. The CDR3 is made up of 15 amino acids. The CDR3 DNA sequence: TGCGCCAGCAGCGCCGGGACTAGCCGAGCCTACGAGCAGTACTTC. Residues: CASSAGTSRAYEQYF. Based on the CDR3 plus reference TRBV5-1 and TRBJ2-7, the full variable domain is KAGVTQTPRYLIKTRGQQVTLSCSPISGHRSVSWYQQTPGQGLQFLFEYFSETQRNKGNFPGRFSGRQFSNSRSEMNVSTLELGDSALYLCASSAGTSRAYEQYFGPGTRLTVT.

This clone was picked up a small number of times. The chain couples TRBV4-1 to TRBJ1-6; D not certain. Trimming removed 4 bases from V and 8 bases from J, with 15 bases in between. CDR1 is MGHRA and CDR2 is YSYEKL in the germline V gene. This CDR3 comprises 15 residues. CDR3 amino acids: CASSRESPAHSPLHF. CDR3 in DNA: TGCGCCAGCAGCCGAGAATCCCCGGCCCATTCACCCCTCCACTTT.

The chain couples TRBV29-1 to TRBJ2-3; D is perhaps TRBD2 (6 bases). This CDR3 spans 13 amino acids. V was trimmed by 4 bases and J by 7 bases, leaving 15 bases between them. Germline loops: CDR1 SQVTM, CDR2 ANQGSEA. CDR3 amino acids: CSVVGGDAYTQYF. CDR3 DNA sequence: TGCAGCGTTGTAGGCGGGGACGCCTATACGCAGTATTTT.

The chain links TRBV27 to TRBJ2-7, with D perhaps TRBD2 (5 bases). Germline V gene data show CDR1 as MNHEY and CDR2 as SMNVEV (reference sequence). Trimming pared 6 bases from V and 3 bases from J, leaving 15 bases between. The CDR3 length is 14 residues. The CDR3 spells CASRRVTQSYEQYF. The CDR3, as DNA: TGTGCCAGCAGGCGGGTTACCCAAAGCTACGAGCAGTACTTC.

As for this clone: The junction shows a germline mismatch at one end, possibly a read error. This chain connects TRBV30 to TRBJ1-4, with TRBD1 identical over 8 bases. There are 12 residues in the CDR3. CDR1 and CDR2 from the germline V gene are GTSNPN and SVGIG (reference sequence). Here the CDR3 reads CAWSSQQGGLLF. CDR3 sequence (DNA): TGTGCCTGGAGTAGTCAACAGGGGGGCCTACTTTTT.

This chain uses TRBV4-2 with TRBJ1-2; TRBD1 aligns across 11 bases. This CDR3 has 16 amino acids. The ends lost 1 base at V and 7 bases at J; junction bases unmatched: 8. The germline CDR1 and CDR2 sequences are LGHNA and YNFKEQ. Here the CDR3 reads CASSQATGQGASGYTF. The CDR3 DNA reads TGTGCCAGCAGCCAAGCCACTGGACAGGGGGCTAGTGGCTACACCTTC.

This rearrangement joins TRBV12-5 to TRBJ2-1; TRBD2 matches at 11 bases. The CDR3 loop spans 20 amino acids. V gave up 2 bases and J gave up 0 bases; unmatched junction bases: 12. From germline, CDR1 is LGHNT and CDR2 FRNRAP. The CDR3 region is CASGLNSGLAERSSYNEQFF. Written as DNA, the CDR3 is TGTGCTAGTGGTTTGAATTCGGGACTAGCGGAGAGAAGCTCCTACAATGAGCAGTTCTTC.

V is TRBV9 and J is TRBJ2-2; 13 positions match TRBD2. CDR1 SGDLS and CDR2 YYNGEE come from the germline V gene. Trimming removed 3 bases from V and 6 bases from J; junction bases left unmatched: 5. The CDR3 spans 16 residues. CDR3 nucleotide sequence: TGTGCCAGCAGCGGACTAGCGGGAGGTTGGGCCGGGGAGCTGTTTTTT. Translating it yields CASSGLAGGWAGELFF. Full variable domain (remainder filled in from reference TRBV9 and TRBJ2-2): DSGVTQTPKHLITATGQRVTLRCSPRSGDLSVYWYQQSLDQGLQFLIQYYNGEERAKGNILERFSAQQFPDLHSELNLSSLELGDSALYFCASSGLAGGWAGELFFGEGSRLTVL.

This clone occurred once. V usage is TRBV2 and J usage is TRBJ2-1; no clear D. The CDR3 sequence is 13 residues long. V was pared by 6 bases and J by 15 bases, with 21 bases between. Germline assignment: CDR1 SNHLY and CDR2 FYNNEI. In DNA, the CDR3 is TGTGCCAGCAGCTCGGTCCCGCAGGTGATGGGGTTCTTC. Its translation: CASSSVPQVMGFF.

This chain connects TRBV27 to TRBJ1-4; 11 bases map to TRBD1. V gave up 6 bases and J gave up 8 bases; unmatched junction bases: 2. This CDR3 has 13 amino acids. Germline CDR1 and CDR2: MNHEY and SMNVEV (reference sequence). The CDR3 loop is CASRGQGVEKLFF. CDR3 sequence (DNA): TGTGCCAGCAGGGGACAGGGGGTCGAAAAACTGTTTTTT.

This clone was found a few times. This chain links TRBV4-3 with TRBJ1-2, with D unclear. V was cut by 3 bases and J by 1 base, with 18 bases left in between. The CDR3 sequence is 17 residues long. Per the germline V gene, CDR1 is LGHNA and CDR2 is YSLEER. DNA of the CDR3: TGCGCCAGCAGCCAGATCAAGGACGGAAGCTATAACTATGGCTACACCTTC. Its translation is CASSQIKDGSYNYGYTF.

The chain is built from TRBV7-9 and TRBJ1-1, with 8 positions matching TRBD1. Germline V gene lookup returns CDR1 SEHNR and CDR2 FQNEAQ (reference sequence). J was trimmed by 0 bases and V by 5 bases; bases with no gene match: 5. This CDR3 has 15 residues. This CDR3 is CASSKGDRMNTEAFF. As DNA, the CDR3 is TGTGCCAGCAGCAAGGGGGACAGGATGAACACTGAAGCTTTCTTT.

This clone was seen a handful of times. The rearrangement uses TRBV27 and TRBJ1-5, with D perhaps TRBD1 (5 bases). Germline V gene data show CDR1 as MNHEY and CDR2 as SMNVEV (reference sequence). This CDR3 is 13 amino acids long. Between the trimmed V and J ends, which lost 3 bases and 4 bases, there was a span of 7 bases. As DNA, the CDR3 is TGTGCCAGCAGTTTCAGGGTTAATCAGCCCCAGCATTTT. Its translation is CASSFRVNQPQHF.

This clone was picked up one time. This sequence joins TRBV7-2 and TRBJ1-1; D is unclear. V was cut by 5 bases and J by 1 base, with 11 bases left in between. Germline loops: CDR1 SGHTA, CDR2 FQGNSA. The CDR3 consists of 14 residues. In DNA, the CDR3 is TGTGCCAGCAGCGTCGTGATTGGGAACACTGAAGCTTTCTTT. Amino acids: CASSVVIGNTEAFF.

The rearrangement joins TRBV28 to TRBJ1-1; D may be TRBD1 (5 bases). Trimming pared 4 bases from V and 10 bases from J, leaving 19 bases between. The CDR3 is 14 amino acids. In germline, CDR1 is MDHEN, CDR2 SYDVKM. This CDR3 reads CASSSPGQGERAFF. CDR3 bases: TGTGCCAGCAGTTCTCCGGGGCAGGGAGAAAGAGCTTTCTTT.

The chain is built from TRBV27 and TRBJ2-1; 7 bases align to TRBD1. V was pared by 7 bases and J by 2 bases, with 8 bases of the junction left unmatched. CDR3 length: 15 residues. Germline V lookup: CDR1 MNHEY, CDR2 SMNVEV (reference sequence). The CDR3 DNA follows: TGTGCCAGCACAGGACGGGACAGTACCTACAATGAGCAGTTCTTC. Encoded protein: CASTGRDSTYNEQFF.

V and J are TRBV2 and TRBJ2-1; perhaps TRBD2 as D (6 bases). The germline gives CDR1 SNHLY, CDR2 FYNNEI. This CDR3 contains 14 residues. The V and J ends lost 9 bases and 8 bases respectively, with 20 bases between them. The CDR3 here is CASGWDLAVHEQFF. DNA of the CDR3: TGTGCCAGTGGTTGGGACTTAGCGGTCCATGAGCAGTTCTTC.

The chain couples TRBV7-8 to TRBJ1-2; TRBD1 aligns across 12 bases. Trimming at V came to 5 bases and at J to 2 bases, leaving 9 bases not matched to a gene. The CDR3 spans 17 residues. Looked up from germline, CDR1 is SGHVS and CDR2 is FQNEAQ. CDR3 nucleotides: TGTGCCAGCAGCCCGGGACAGGGGGCAATTAAGAACTATGGCTACACCTTC. Protein sequence: CASSPGQGAIKNYGYTF.

This clone came up a few times. V is TRBV11-3 and J is TRBJ2-5; perhaps TRBD2 as D (6 bases). The CDR3 is 14 amino acids. Per the germline V gene, CDR1 is SGHNT and CDR2 is YENEEA. V shed 4 bases and J shed 3 bases, with 12 bases lying between them. CDR3 in amino acids: CASSSVGGKETQYF. The CDR3 DNA reads as TGTGCCAGCAGCTCTGTTGGAGGGAAAGAGACCCAGTACTTC. The variable domain in full, with the rest retrieved from reference TRBV11-3 and TRBJ2-5, is EAGVVQSPRYKIIEKKQPVAFWCNPISGHNTLYWYLQNLGQGPELLIRYENEEAVDDSQLPKDRFSAERLKGVDSTLKIQPAELGDSAVYLCASSSVGGKETQYFGPGTRLLVL.